This T cell receptor beta chain was observed in a study of blood T cell repertoires in COVID-19 (TCRdb year 2020). Study-level background: The collaborator samples originated in the United States, Italy and Spain and spanned the acute and convalescent phases of COVID-19. The prospective study material was composed of cDNA or gDNA derived from T cells, B-cell-depleted T cells, or PBMCs. Subjects who had been exposed to COVID-19, were actively infected with it, or had recovered from it provided the deeply sampled blood TCRbeta repertoires that made up the dataset. A freely available public database, intended as a resource for researchers studying the immune response to SARS-CoV-2, is where the repertoires were released. The samples were drawn from two sources: the first 160 participants of the ongoing ImmuneRACE study, and approximately 1,300 subjects contributed by 6 global collaborators. Nearly every sample came with metadata listing a de-identified subject ID, COVID-19 status, age in years and sex. Where HLA class I and class II types were available, the types were taken from metadata supplied by the sample provider, not from assay-based typing. Findings and caveats that apply to the study as a whole: The amount of clinical and demographic metadata varied by source and participant and was provided uncurated.

To note about this clone: Its antigen is unknown. No base qualities exist here, and no much larger clone lies one base off it.

TCRbeta CDR3 regions were amplified from genomic DNA using the immunoSEQ Assay, a bias-controlled multiplex PCR. In the authors' own workflow: Within the assay, amplification of reference gene primers was used to estimate how many nucleated cells each sample contained. To quantify the absolute abundance of each unique TCRbeta CDR3 rearrangement, sequence reads were collapsed and filtered. Productive Simpson clonality was computed per sample as the square root of Simpson's diversity index over productive rearrangements. As stored in TCRdb, this immuneACCESS dataset retains in-frame rearrangements with V and J assigned. A fraction of the clones does not appear; measured against another copy, unresolved V genes explain less than half of the discrepancy, and the remainder lacks a known reason. V and J calls and clone size are those listed in that table; D and trimming were worked out from the DNA. For this sample there are about 97,000 clones; approximately 90% appear just once. The ten largest clonotypes hold more than 4.5% of the sample.

From its cysteine to its phenylalanine, the CDR3 spans 13 amino acids. The entry retains the CDR3 DNA only, 39 bases that are in frame from base 1. Deletion took 1 base off V and 6 bases off J, with a span of 11 bases between the germline ends. From the germline V gene (reference sequence), CDR1 is GTSNPN and CDR2 is SVGIG. One collaborating source in Seattle enrolled patients while the patients were actively infected and followed the patients over time throughout the course of disease. The collaborating institutions used their own protocols to collect whole blood in K2EDTA tubes. For TCRbeta analysis, collaborators shipped samples as frozen whole blood, isolated PBMCs, or DNA extracted from either of those sample types.

The chain joins TRBV30 to TRBJ2-3; the D segment could be TRBD1, given 6 matching bases. The sample comprised peripheral blood. This TCR derives from a woman aged 45 to 65 with COVID-19, enrolled during active disease. The CDR3 has the sequence CAWSATGGDTQYF. The bases read TGTGCCTGGAGTGCGACAGGCGGGGATACGCAGTATTTT.